These 11 T cell receptor beta chains share one sample of origin, sequenced in a study of human T cells and chemical hapten exposure. TCRdb re-analysed the RACE reads in MiXCR, keeping a single row per CDR3 protein. Here the sample spans 65,000 to 100,000 distinct CDR3 sequences, around 6.7% being singletons. Described time point: patch test 2, 6 weeks after DPC sensitization. Treatment noted: therapeutic diphenylcyclopropenone sensitization with weekly scalp DPC. The sequencing used whole blood, collected in connection with sensitization to the hapten diphenylcyclopropenone (DPC). The receptors stem from a woman in her 30s with alopecia areata. Some clones in this sample may be carry-over from other donors' samples.

This clonotype was detected many times. V and J are TRBV7-9 and TRBJ1-1, with 7 bases aligning to TRBD1. This CDR3 is built from 14 residues. The germline CDR1 and CDR2 sequences are SEHNR and FQNEAQ (reference sequence). V shed 5 bases, J shed 5 bases, and the junction held 8 bases outside the gene matches. CDR3 sequence: CASSGQVVSTEAFF. In nucleotides, the CDR3 is TGTGCCAGCAGCGGACAGGTGGTGTCGACTGAAGCTTTCTTT.

This sequence joins TRBV27 and TRBJ1-1, with 7 bases lining up with TRBD1. This CDR3 has 13 residues. Per germline, CDR1 MNHEY and CDR2 SMNVEV (reference sequence). V shed 5 bases, J shed 11 bases, and the junction held 11 bases outside the gene matches. Written as DNA, the CDR3 is TGTGCCAGCAGTAAGCGCGAAGGGGGCTCGGCTTTCTTT. It is translated as CASSKREGGSAFF.

This clonotype was recorded at least ten times. The V gene is TRBV6-5, the J gene TRBJ2-5, with 7 positions matching TRBD1. CDR3 length equals 15 residues. The trim removed 5 bases at V and 5 bases at J, leaving 11 bases unmatched. Germline CDR1 MNHEY, CDR2 SVGAGI. The CDR3 here is CASSPMTGIGETQYF. The DNA for the CDR3 is TGTGCCAGCAGTCCGATGACAGGGATCGGGGAGACCCAGTACTTC.

The rearrangement links TRBV18 to TRBJ1-1; D is unclear. The CDR3 totals 13 residues. Per the germline V gene, CDR1 is KGHSH and CDR2 is LQKENI. Trimming took off 6 bases at V and 0 bases at J, with 8 bases between the two ends. CDR3 amino acids: CASSGGLNTEAFF. CDR3 bases: TGTGCCAGCTCCGGCGGCTTGAACACTGAAGCTTTCTTT. Supplemented by reference TRBV18 and TRBJ1-1, the full variable domain reads NAGVMQNPRHLVRRRGQEARLRCSPMKGHSHVYWYRQLPEEGLKFMVYLQKENIIDESGMPKERFSAEFPKEGPSILRIQQVVRGDSAAYFCASSGGLNTEAFFGQGTRLTVV.

This clonotype was seen at least ten times. The rearrangement joins TRBV29-1 to TRBJ1-2; 9 positions match TRBD1. V lost 6 bases to trimming and J lost 4 bases; unmatched junction nucleotides: 6. Germline CDR1 SQVTM, CDR2 ANQGSEA. The CDR3 runs 13 residues. CDR3 DNA: TGCAGCGTAACGACAGGGGGTTTCTATGGCTACACCTTC. This gives the protein CSVTTGGFYGYTF.

This clonotype was detected many times. CDR3 nucleotide sequence: TGTGCCAGCAGCGTCGGGGGGTGGGGACAGCCCCAGCATTTT. Translating it yields CASSVGGWGQPQHF. V is TRBV9 and J is TRBJ1-5; tentatively, D is TRBD1 (5 bases). The germline V gene encodes CDR1 SGDLS and CDR2 YYNGEE. CDR3 size: 14 residues. Trimming took 2 bases from V and 7 from J, leaving 13 bases between them.

The sample holds many counts of this clonotype. This chain links TRBV12-3 or TRBV12-4 with TRBJ1-6; 7 bases match TRBD1. The length of the CDR3 is 15 residues. Trimming removed 6 bases from V and 10 bases from J; junction bases left unmatched: 12. The CDR3 nucleotides are TGTGCCAGCAGGAAGCAGGGGGACGGGCGGTCACCCCTCCACTTT. As protein: CASRKQGDGRSPLHF.

This clonotype was observed at least ten times. The chain links TRBV3-1 to TRBJ2-2; D call uncertain. This CDR3 contains 13 residues. V lost 2 bases to trimming and J lost 7 bases, with 8 bases between them. Germline V gene data show CDR1 as LGHDT and CDR2 as YNNKEL (reference sequence). DNA for the CDR3: TGTGCCAGCAGCCAAAAGGCTGTCGGGGAGCTGTTTTTT. Residues: CASSQKAVGELFF.

This clonotype came up many times. The V gene is TRBV4-2, the J gene TRBJ1-1; no definite D call. The CDR3 sequence is 14 residues long. V was shortened by 3 bases and J by 0 bases, with 8 bases between the two germline ends. Per the germline V gene, CDR1 is LGHNA and CDR2 is YNFKEQ. This chain's CDR3 is CASSQGLMNTEAFF. The CDR3 DNA follows: TGTGCCAGCAGCCAGGGTTTGATGAACACTGAAGCTTTCTTT.

In this sample, this clonotype turned up many times. This chain joins TRBV5-1 and TRBJ2-1; D not certain. From germline, CDR1 is SGHRS and CDR2 YFSETQ. Trimming took 0 bases from V and 7 from J, leaving 17 bases between them. The CDR3 is made up of 16 amino acids. The CDR3 nucleotides read TGCGCCAGCAGCTTGGAAGGGCTTGGTAGCTGGAATGAGCAGTTCTTC. It is translated as CASSLEGLGSWNEQFF.

In the case of this clonotype: A read error is possible here, since a much larger clone lies one base away. V usage is TRBV20-1 and J usage is TRBJ1-2; D gene ambiguous. The CDR3 is 11 amino acids. The germline CDR1 and CDR2 sequences are DFQATT and SNEGSKA (reference sequence). The CDR3: CSVSRAQGYNF. CDR3 bases: TGCAGTGTCTCGCGGGCGCAAGGCTACAACTTC.